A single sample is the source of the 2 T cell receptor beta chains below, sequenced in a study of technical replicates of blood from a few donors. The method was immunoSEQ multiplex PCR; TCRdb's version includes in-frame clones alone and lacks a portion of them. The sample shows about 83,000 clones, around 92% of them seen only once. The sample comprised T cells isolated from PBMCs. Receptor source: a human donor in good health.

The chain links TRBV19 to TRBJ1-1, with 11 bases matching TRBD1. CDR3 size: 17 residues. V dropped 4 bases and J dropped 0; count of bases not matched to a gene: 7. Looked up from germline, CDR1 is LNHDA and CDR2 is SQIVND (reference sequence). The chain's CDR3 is CASSTRTGGIMNTEAFF. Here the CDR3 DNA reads TGTGCCAGTAGTACCCGGACAGGGGGCATCATGAACACTGAAGCTTTCTTT.

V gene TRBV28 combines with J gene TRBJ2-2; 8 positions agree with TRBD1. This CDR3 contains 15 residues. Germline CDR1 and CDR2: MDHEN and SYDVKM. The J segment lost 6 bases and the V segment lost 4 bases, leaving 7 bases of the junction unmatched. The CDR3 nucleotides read TGTGCCAGCAGTTCACCGGGACAGGTCGCCGGGGAGCTGTTTTTT. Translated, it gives CASSSPGQVAGELFF.